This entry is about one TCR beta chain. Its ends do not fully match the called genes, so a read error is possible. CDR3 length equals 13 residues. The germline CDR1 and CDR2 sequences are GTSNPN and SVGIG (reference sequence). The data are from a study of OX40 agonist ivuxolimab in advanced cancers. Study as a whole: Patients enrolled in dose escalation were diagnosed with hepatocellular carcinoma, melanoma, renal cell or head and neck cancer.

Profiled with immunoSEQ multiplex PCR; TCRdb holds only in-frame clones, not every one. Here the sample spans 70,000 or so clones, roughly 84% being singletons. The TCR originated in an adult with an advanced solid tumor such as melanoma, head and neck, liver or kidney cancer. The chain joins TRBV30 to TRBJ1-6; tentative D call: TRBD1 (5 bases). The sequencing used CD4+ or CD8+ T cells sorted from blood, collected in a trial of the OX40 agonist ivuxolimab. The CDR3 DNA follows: TGTGCCTGTAGTGGGGGGAGAAATTCACCCCTCCACTTT. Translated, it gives CACSGGRNSPLHF.